The clone carrying this TCR beta chain has ten or more counts. The antigen is unknown. Each TCR beta library was made by quantitative 5'-RACE that incorporated molecular barcodes. One entry per CDR3 protein, called by TCRdb with MiXCR from the 5' RACE reads. The sample lists approximately 520,000 distinct CDR3 sequences; about 5.4% were seen once. V was shortened by 3 bases and J by 6 bases, with 12 bases between the two germline ends. CDR1 SQVTM and CDR2 ANQGSEA come from the germline V gene. The CDR3 has 12 amino acids. The data derive from a study of CD8 T cells in ankylosing spondylitis. Points from the study as a whole: Seemingly characteristic of ankylosing spondylitis blood was a TCR beta motif consisting of roughly 8 highly homologous variants. A subset of motif variants has previously been described in the synovial fluid and blood of reactive arthritis.

The TCR originated in a male donor with ankylosing spondylitis. V gene TRBV29-1 combines with J gene TRBJ2-7; D remains ambiguous. Material: blood, either unsorted or a sorted T cell fraction (not recorded which). The CDR3 coding sequence is TGCAGCGTTGACCGTCTGTATGGCGAGCAGTACTTC. Encoded protein: CSVDRLYGEQYF.